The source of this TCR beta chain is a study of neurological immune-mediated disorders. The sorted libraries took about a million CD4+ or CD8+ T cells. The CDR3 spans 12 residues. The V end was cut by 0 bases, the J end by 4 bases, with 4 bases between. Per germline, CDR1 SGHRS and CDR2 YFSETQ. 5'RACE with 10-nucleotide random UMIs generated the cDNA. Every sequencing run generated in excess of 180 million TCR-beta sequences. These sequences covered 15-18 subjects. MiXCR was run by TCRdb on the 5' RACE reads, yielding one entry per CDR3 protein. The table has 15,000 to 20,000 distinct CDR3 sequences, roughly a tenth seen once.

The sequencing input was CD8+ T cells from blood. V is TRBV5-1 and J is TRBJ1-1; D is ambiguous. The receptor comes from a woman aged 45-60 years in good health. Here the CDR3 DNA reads TGCGCCAGCAGCTTGGTGCCCACTGAAGCTTTCTTT. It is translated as CASSLVPTEAFF. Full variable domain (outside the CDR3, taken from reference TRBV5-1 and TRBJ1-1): KAGVTQTPRYLIKTRGQQVTLSCSPISGHRSVSWYQQTPGQGLQFLFEYFSETQRNKGNFPGRFSGRQFSNSRSEMNVSTLELGDSALYLCASSLVPTEAFFGQGTRLTVV.